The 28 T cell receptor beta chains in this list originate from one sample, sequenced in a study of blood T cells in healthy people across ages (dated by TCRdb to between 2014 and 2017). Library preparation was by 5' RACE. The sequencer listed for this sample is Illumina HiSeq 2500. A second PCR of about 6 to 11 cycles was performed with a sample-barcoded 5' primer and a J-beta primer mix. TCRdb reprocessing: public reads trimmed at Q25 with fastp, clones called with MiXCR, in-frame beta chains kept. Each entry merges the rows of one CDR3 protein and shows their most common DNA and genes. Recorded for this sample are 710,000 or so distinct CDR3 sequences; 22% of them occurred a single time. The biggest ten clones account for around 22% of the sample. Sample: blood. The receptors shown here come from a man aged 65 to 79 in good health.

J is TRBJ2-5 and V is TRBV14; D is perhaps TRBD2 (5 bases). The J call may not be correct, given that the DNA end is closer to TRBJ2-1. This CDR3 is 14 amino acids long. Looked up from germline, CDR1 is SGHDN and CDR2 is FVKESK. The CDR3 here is CASSQALEGNEQFF. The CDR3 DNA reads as TGTGCCAGCAGCCAAGCCCTAGAGGGCAATGAGCAGTTCTTC.

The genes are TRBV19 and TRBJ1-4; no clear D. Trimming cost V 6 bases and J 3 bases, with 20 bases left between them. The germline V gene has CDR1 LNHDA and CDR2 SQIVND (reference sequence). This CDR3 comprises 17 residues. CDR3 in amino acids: CASRTALETAPNEKLFF. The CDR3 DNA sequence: TGTGCCAGTAGGACCGCCCTTGAAACGGCCCCTAATGAAAAACTGTTTTTT. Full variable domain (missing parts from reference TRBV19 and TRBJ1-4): DGGITQSPKYLFRKEGQNVTLSCEQNLNHDAMYWYRQDPGQGLRLIYYSQIVNDFQKGDIAEGYSVSREKKESFPLTVTSAQKNPTAFYLCASRTALETAPNEKLFFGSGTQLSVL.

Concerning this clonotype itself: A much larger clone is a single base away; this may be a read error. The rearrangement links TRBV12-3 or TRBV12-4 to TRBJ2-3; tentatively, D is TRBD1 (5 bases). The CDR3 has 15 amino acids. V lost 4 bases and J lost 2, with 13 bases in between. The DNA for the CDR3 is TGTGCCAGCAGTTCATCCAGGGTCATCACAGATACGCAGTATTTT. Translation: CASSSSRVITDTQYF.

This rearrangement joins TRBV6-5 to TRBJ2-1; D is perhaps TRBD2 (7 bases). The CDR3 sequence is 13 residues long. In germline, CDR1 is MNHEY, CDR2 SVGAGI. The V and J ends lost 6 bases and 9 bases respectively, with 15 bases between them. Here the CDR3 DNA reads TGTGCCAGCAGGAAGGGGGGGGCCGTTGAGCAGTTCTTC. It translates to CASRKGGAVEQFF.

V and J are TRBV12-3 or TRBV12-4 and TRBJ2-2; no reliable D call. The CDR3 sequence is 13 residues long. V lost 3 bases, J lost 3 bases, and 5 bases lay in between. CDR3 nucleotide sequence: TGTGCCAGCAGTTTTCTGGACACCGGGGAGCTGTTTTTT. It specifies CASSFLDTGELFF.

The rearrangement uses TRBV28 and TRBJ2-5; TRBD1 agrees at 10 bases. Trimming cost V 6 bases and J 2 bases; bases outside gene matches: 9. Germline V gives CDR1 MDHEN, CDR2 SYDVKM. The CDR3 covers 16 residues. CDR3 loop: CASSPGQGGPQETQYF. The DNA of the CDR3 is TGTGCCAGCAGCCCTGGACAGGGGGGCCCGCAAGAGACCCAGTACTTC.

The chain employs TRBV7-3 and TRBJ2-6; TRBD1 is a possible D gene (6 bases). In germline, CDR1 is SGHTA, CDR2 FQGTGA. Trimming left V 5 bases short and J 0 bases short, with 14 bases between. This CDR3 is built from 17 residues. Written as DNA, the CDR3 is TGTGCCAGCAGCCCCGGACAGCTTCCCTCTGGGGCCAACGTCCTGACTTTC. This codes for CASSPGQLPSGANVLTF.

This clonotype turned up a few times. This chain's CDR3 is CASSFSRITEAFF. The CDR3 DNA sequence: TGTGCCAGCAGTTTTTCGAGAATCACTGAAGCTTTCTTT. The rearrangement uses TRBV6-5 and TRBJ1-1, with D unclear. The length of the CDR3 is 13 residues. V was shortened by 4 bases and J by 4 bases, with 10 bases between the two germline ends. Germline V gene sequence: CDR1 MNHEY, CDR2 SVGAGI.

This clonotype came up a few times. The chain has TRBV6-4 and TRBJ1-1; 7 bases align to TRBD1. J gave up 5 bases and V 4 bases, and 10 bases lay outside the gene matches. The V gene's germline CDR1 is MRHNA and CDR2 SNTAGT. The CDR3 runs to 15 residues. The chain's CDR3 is CASSVGGGGRTEAFF. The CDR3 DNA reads TGTGCCAGCAGTGTCGGTGGAGGGGGCAGAACTGAAGCTTTCTTT.

The CDR3 reads CASSQGGSSGTRTDTQYF. For the CDR3, the DNA is TGCGCCAGCAGCCAAGGCGGGTCTAGCGGGACCCGCACAGATACGCAGTATTTT. The V and J genes are TRBV4-3 and TRBJ2-3; TRBD2 agrees at 9 bases. This CDR3 has 18 amino acids. Germline CDR1 is LGHNA and CDR2 is YSLEER. V lost 1 base to trimming and J lost 1 base; unmatched junction nucleotides: 9.

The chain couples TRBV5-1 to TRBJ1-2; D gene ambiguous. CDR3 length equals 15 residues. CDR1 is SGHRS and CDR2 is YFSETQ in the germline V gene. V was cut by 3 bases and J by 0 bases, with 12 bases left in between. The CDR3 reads CASSSAPDTNYGYTF. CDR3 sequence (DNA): TGCGCCAGCAGCTCCGCCCCAGACACTAACTATGGCTACACCTTC.

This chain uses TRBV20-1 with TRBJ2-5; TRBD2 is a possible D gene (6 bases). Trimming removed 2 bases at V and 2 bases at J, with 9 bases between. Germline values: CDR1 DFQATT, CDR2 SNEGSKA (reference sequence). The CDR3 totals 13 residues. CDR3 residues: CSARPSAQETQYF. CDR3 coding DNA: TGCAGTGCTAGACCTAGCGCTCAAGAGACCCAGTACTTC.

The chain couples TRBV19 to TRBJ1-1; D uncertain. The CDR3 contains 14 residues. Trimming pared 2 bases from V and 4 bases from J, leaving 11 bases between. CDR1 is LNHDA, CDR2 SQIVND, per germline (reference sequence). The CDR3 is CASSINRMGTEAFF. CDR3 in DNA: TGTGCCAGTAGTATAAATAGGATGGGCACTGAAGCTTTCTTT.

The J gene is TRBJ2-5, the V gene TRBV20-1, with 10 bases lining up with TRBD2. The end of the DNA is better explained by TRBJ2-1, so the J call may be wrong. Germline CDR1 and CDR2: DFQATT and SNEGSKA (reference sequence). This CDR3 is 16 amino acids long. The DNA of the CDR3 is TGCAGTGCTAGAGCGAGCGGGGGGGACATGTGGGGTGAGCAGTTCTTC. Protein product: CSARASGGDMWGEQFF.

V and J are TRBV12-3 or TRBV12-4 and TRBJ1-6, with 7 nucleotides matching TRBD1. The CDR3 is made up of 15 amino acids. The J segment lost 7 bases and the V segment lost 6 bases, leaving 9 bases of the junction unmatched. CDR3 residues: CASRSTGVENSPLHF. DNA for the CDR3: TGTGCCAGCAGGTCCACAGGGGTGGAGAATTCACCCCTCCACTTT.

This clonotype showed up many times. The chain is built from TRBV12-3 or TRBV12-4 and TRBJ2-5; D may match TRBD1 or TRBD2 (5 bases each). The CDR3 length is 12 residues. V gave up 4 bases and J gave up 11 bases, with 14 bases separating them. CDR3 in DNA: TGTGCCAGCAGTTGGGACCTCCCGGGGCAGTACTTC. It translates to CASSWDLPGQYF.

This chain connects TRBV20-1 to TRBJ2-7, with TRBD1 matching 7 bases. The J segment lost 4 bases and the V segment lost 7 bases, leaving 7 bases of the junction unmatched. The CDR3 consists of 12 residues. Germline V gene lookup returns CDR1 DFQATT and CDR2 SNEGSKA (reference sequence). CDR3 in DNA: TGCAGTGGCCTCCCGGGACAGTACGAGCAGTACGTC. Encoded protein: CSGLPGQYEQYV.

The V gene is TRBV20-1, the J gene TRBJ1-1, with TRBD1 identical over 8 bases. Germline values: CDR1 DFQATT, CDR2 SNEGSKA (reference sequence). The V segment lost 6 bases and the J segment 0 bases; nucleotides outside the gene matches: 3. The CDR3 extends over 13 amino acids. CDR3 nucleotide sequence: TGCAGTGCCAAGACAGGGGTGAACACTGAAGCTTTCTTT. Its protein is CSAKTGVNTEAFF.

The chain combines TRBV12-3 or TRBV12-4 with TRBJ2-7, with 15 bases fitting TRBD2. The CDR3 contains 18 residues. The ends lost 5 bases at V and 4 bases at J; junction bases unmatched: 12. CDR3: CASSQVPGLAGGGYEQYF. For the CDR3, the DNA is TGTGCCAGCAGTCAAGTCCCGGGACTAGCGGGAGGTGGGTACGAGCAGTACTTC.

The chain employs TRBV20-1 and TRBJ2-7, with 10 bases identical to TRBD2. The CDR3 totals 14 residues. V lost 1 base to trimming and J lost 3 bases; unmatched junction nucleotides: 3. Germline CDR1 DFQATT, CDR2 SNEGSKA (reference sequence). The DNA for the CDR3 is TGCAGTGCTAGAGCGCAGCGGGGGGGCTACGAGCAGTACTTC. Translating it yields CSARAQRGGYEQYF.

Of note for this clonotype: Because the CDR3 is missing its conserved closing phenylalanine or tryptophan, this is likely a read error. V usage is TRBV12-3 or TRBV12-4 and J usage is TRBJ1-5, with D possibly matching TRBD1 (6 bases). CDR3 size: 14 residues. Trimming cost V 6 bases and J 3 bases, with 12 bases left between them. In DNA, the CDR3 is TGTGCCAGCAGCCTAACAGGGATCAATCAGCCCCAGCATTCT. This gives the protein CASSLTGINQPQHS.

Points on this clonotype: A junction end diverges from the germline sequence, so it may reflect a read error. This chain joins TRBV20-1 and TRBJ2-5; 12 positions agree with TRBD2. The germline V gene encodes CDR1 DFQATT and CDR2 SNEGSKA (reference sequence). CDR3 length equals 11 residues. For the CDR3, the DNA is TGCAGTGCTCGACTAGCGGGAGATCTGTTCTTC. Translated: CSARLAGDLFF.

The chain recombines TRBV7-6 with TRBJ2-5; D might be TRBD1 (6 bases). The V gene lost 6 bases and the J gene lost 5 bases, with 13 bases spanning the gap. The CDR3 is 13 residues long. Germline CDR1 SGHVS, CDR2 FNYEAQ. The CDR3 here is CASRSGGPETQYF. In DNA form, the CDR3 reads TGTGCCAGCAGAAGTGGGGGCCCTGAGACCCAGTACTTC.

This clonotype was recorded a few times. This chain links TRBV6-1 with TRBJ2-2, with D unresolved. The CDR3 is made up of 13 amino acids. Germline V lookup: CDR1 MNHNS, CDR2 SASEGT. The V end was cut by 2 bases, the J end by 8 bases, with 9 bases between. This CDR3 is CASSEWSGGELFF. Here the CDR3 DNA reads TGTGCCAGCAGTGAATGGTCTGGGGGGGAGCTGTTTTTT.

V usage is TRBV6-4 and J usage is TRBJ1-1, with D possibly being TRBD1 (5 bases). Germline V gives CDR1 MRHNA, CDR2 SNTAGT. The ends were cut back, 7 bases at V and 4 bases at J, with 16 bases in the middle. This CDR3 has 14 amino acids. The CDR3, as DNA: TGTGCCAGCACCGAACAGGTGGGGGGCACTGAAGCTTTCTTT. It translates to CASTEQVGGTEAFF.

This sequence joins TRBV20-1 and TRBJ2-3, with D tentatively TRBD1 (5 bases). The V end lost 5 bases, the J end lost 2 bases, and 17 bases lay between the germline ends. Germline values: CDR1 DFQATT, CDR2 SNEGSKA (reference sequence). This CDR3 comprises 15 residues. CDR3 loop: CSAPRVGAYTDTQYF. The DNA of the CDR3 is TGCAGTGCTCCTCGTGTTGGGGCGTACACAGATACGCAGTATTTT.

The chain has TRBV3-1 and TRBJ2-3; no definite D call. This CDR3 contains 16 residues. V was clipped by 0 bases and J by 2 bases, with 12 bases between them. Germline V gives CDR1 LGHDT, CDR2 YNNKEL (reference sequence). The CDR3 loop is CASSQDGSRFTDTQYF. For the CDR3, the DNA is TGTGCCAGCAGCCAAGATGGGTCGAGATTCACAGATACGCAGTATTTT.

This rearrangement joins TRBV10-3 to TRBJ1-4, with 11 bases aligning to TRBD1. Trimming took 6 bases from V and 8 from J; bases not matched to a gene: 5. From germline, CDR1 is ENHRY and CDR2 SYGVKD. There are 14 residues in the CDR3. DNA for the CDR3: TGTGCCATCAGGCCCGGGACAGGGGGGGAAAAACTGTTTTTT. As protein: CAIRPGTGGEKLFF.